Presented here are 21 T cell receptor beta chains from one specimen sequenced in a study of CD8 T cells in Susac syndrome (dated by TCRdb to about 2019). Libraries were constructed by the immunoSEQ multiplex PCR assay. RNA was extracted using the RNeasy kit, and 0.5 to 1 microgram was reverse transcribed with random hexamers. TCRdb cleaned the public reads at Q25 with fastp, built clones with MiXCR and kept in-frame beta chains. Records with the same CDR3 protein are collapsed into one entry carrying the most frequent genes and DNA. Recorded for this sample are approximately 100,000 distinct CDR3 sequences; around nine tenths of them occurred a single time. The ten largest clones take up 0.11% to 0.15% of the sample. Sequencing was done on a sample of CD4+ T cells from PBMCs. All receptors come from a human donor in good health.

This clonotype is a singleton in its sample. The rearrangement uses TRBV7-2 and TRBJ2-4, with 7 bases aligning to TRBD1. Germline CDR1 is SGHTA and CDR2 is FQGNSA. The CDR3 loop spans 13 amino acids. V was pared by 1 base and J by 14 bases, with 8 bases of the junction left unmatched. CDR3 sequence (DNA): TGTGCCAGCAGCTTAGGACAACAGGGGCACAAGTACTTC. Translation: CASSLGQQGHKYF.

This sequence joins TRBV29-1 and TRBJ1-1, with D hard to call. Trimming left V 3 bases short and J 5 bases short, with 4 bases between. Germline loops: CDR1 SQVTM, CDR2 ANQGSEA. The CDR3 length is 10 residues. CDR3 nucleotide sequence: TGCAGCGTTGATGAGACTGAAGCTTTCTTT. Residues: CSVDETEAFF.

The chain is built from TRBV19 and TRBJ2-7, with D perhaps TRBD2 (5 bases). This CDR3 has 15 residues. Trimming shortened V by 7 bases and J by 3 bases, and 19 bases separated the two germline ends. CDR1 LNHDA and CDR2 SQIVND come from the germline V gene (reference sequence). The DNA of the CDR3 is TGTGCCAGTACCGTCGCGTTGCCCGGGATCTACGAGCAGTACTTC. It translates to CASTVALPGIYEQYF.

The V call is TRBV2, the J call TRBJ1-5; D gene uncertain. Between the trimmed V and J ends, which lost 4 bases and 3 bases, there was a span of 19 bases. The germline V gene has CDR1 SNHLY and CDR2 FYNNEI. The CDR3 has 17 residues. The CDR3 protein is CASSVVITATDNQPQHF. The CDR3 bases are TGTGCCAGCAGTGTCGTTATCACAGCCACGGACAATCAGCCCCAGCATTTT.

V gene TRBV3-1 combines with J gene TRBJ2-7, with 7 nucleotides matching TRBD1. CDR3 length: 14 amino acids. CDR1 is LGHDT and CDR2 is YNNKEL in the germline V gene (reference sequence). The junction had 7 bases not matched to a gene; V was cut back by 3 bases and J by 5 bases. The CDR3 DNA follows: TGTGCCAGCAGCCAGATGACAGGGAACAACGAGCAGTACTTC. It yields the protein CASSQMTGNNEQYF.

The J gene is TRBJ1-2, the V gene TRBV12-3 or TRBV12-4, with D maybe TRBD1 (5 bases). The germline V and J ends were trimmed by 6 bases and 4 bases, with 12 bases remaining between them. This CDR3 is 13 amino acids long. The chain's CDR3 is CASSPDSTYGYTF. The CDR3 DNA is TGTGCCAGCAGCCCTGACAGTACCTATGGCTACACCTTC.

The V and J genes are TRBV9 and TRBJ2-7, with TRBD1 as a possible D gene (6 bases). CDR1 SGDLS and CDR2 YYNGEE come from the germline V gene. The CDR3 sequence is 14 residues long. The V gene lost 3 bases and the J gene lost 0 bases, with 10 bases spanning the gap. In DNA, the CDR3 is TGTGCCAGCAGCGGACGGGACAACTCCTACGAGCAGTACTTC. Translated, it gives CASSGRDNSYEQYF.

The chain's CDR3 is CASSLGNYRELFF. CDR3 coding DNA: TGTGCCAGCAGCTTGGGGAATTACAGGGAGCTGTTTTTT. J is TRBJ2-2 and V is TRBV11-1; unclear D gene. V dropped 3 bases and J dropped 9 bases, with 11 bases sitting between them. This CDR3 is 13 amino acids long. Germline-derived CDR1 and CDR2 are SGHAT and FQDESV (reference sequence).

This chain connects TRBV13 to TRBJ2-7, with a weak D call TRBD1 (6 bases). Germline V CDR1 and CDR2: PRHDT, FYEKMQ (reference sequence). Trimming cost V 4 bases and J 2 bases, with 12 bases left between them. CDR3 length equals 14 residues. As DNA, the CDR3 is TGTGCCAGCAGCTCAGAGGGGGTTACCTACGAGCAGTACTTC. Its translation: CASSSEGVTYEQYF.

The chain couples TRBV6-2 or TRBV6-3 to TRBJ2-2; 11 bases line up with TRBD1. The trim removed 5 bases at V and 6 bases at J, leaving 2 bases unmatched. CDR1 MNHEY and CDR2 SVGEGT come from the germline V gene. The length of the CDR3 is 14 residues. This chain's CDR3 is CASSRGQGAGELFF. CDR3 coding DNA: TGTGCCAGCAGTAGGGGACAGGGGGCCGGGGAGCTGTTTTTT.

The chain employs TRBV27 and TRBJ2-4; D is perhaps TRBD2 (6 bases). This CDR3 contains 13 residues. Looked up from germline, CDR1 is MNHEY and CDR2 is SMNVEV (reference sequence). The V end lost 3 bases, the J end lost 10 bases, and 13 bases lay between the germline ends. CDR3: CASSLAGSSIQYF. The CDR3 DNA reads TGTGCCAGCAGTTTGGCGGGGAGTTCTATTCAGTACTTC.

This clonotype was seen just once. The chain employs TRBV20-1 and TRBJ2-3, with 7 bases aligning to TRBD2. Germline values: CDR1 DFQATT, CDR2 SNEGSKA (reference sequence). The ends lost 5 bases at V and 2 bases at J; junction bases unmatched: 10. CDR3 length: 15 residues. CDR3 amino acids: CSAPWLAEYTDTQYF. In DNA form, the CDR3 reads TGCAGTGCTCCCTGGCTAGCGGAGTACACAGATACGCAGTATTTT.

The J gene is TRBJ2-3, the V gene TRBV13; D may be TRBD2 (5 bases). Looked up from germline, CDR1 is PRHDT and CDR2 is FYEKMQ (reference sequence). This CDR3 has 17 residues. Trimming pared 0 bases from V and 2 bases from J, leaving 15 bases between. The CDR3 reads CASSLGRGRGHTDTQYF. Written as DNA, the CDR3 is TGTGCCAGCAGCTTAGGCCGGGGAAGAGGGCACACAGATACGCAGTATTTT.

The chain has TRBV24-1 and TRBJ2-1; the match to TRBD2 covers 9 bases. There are 17 residues in the CDR3. The germline V gene encodes CDR1 KGHDR and CDR2 SFDVKD. With V trimmed by 3 bases and J by 2 bases, 7 bases remained unmatched. CDR3 loop: CATSDRGAGGPYNEQFF. For the CDR3, the DNA is TGTGCCACCAGTGATCGTGGGGCGGGGGGGCCCTACAATGAGCAGTTCTTC.

The rearrangement joins TRBV19 to TRBJ2-2; weak D call: TRBD2 (6 bases). Germline V CDR1 and CDR2: LNHDA, SQIVND (reference sequence). This CDR3 spans 16 amino acids. V was shortened by 4 bases and J by 4 bases, with 16 bases between the two germline ends. The CDR3, as DNA: TGTGCCAGTAGTACGACGGCGGGGCTAGGCACCGGGGAGCTGTTTTTT. Translating it yields CASSTTAGLGTGELFF.

This chain joins TRBV20-1 and TRBJ2-7; 8 bases map to TRBD2. The CDR3 consists of 14 residues. Losses at the gene ends were 5 bases for V and 4 bases for J; bases not matched to a gene: 10. Germline V lookup: CDR1 DFQATT, CDR2 SNEGSKA (reference sequence). This CDR3 is CSARESGSEYEQYF. The CDR3, as DNA: TGCAGTGCTCGTGAAAGCGGGAGTGAGTACGAGCAGTACTTC.

The chain recombines TRBV7-8 with TRBJ1-1; possibly TRBD1 for D (5 bases). The germline V and J ends were trimmed by 5 bases and 3 bases, with 7 bases remaining between them. The length of the CDR3 is 12 residues. The germline CDR1 and CDR2 sequences are SGHVS and FQNEAQ. CDR3 residues: CASSDSYTEAFF. DNA for the CDR3: TGTGCCAGCAGCGACAGTTACACTGAAGCTTTCTTT.

The chain joins TRBV7-8 to TRBJ1-1; 9 nucleotides agree with TRBD1. Trimming took 5 bases from V and 6 from J; bases not matched to a gene: 4. The CDR3 spans 13 residues. CDR1 is SGHVS and CDR2 is FQNEAQ in the germline V gene. CDR3 coding DNA: TGTGCCAGCAGCAGGGACAGGGTCCCTGAAGCTTTCTTT. Translated, it gives CASSRDRVPEAFF. Full variable domain (remainder filled in from reference TRBV7-8 and TRBJ1-1): GAGVSQSPRYKVAKRGQDVALRCDPISGHVSLFWYQQALGQGPEFLTYFQNEAQLDKSGLPSDRFFAERPEGSVSTLKIQRTQQEDSAVYLCASSRDRVPEAFFGQGTRLTVV.

This chain connects TRBV6-5 to TRBJ1-3; D is unclear. This CDR3 spans 14 amino acids. V was cut by 6 bases and J by 2 bases, with 11 bases left in between. Germline CDR1 MNHEY, CDR2 SVGAGI. The CDR3 is CASSPPGAGNTIYF. The CDR3 nucleotides are TGTGCCAGCAGCCCCCCGGGAGCTGGAAACACCATATATTTT.

V and J are TRBV7-2 and TRBJ2-2; D unresolved. Trimming pared 5 bases from V and 3 bases from J, leaving 10 bases between. CDR3 length: 14 amino acids. The germline gives CDR1 SGHTA, CDR2 FQGNSA. The DNA for the CDR3 is TGTGCCAGCAGCGAGTTAGGCGACACCGGGGAGCTGTTTTTT. Translating gives CASSELGDTGELFF.

CDR3 protein: CASSLATADTQYF. The CDR3 region has the DNA TGTGCCAGCAGCTTAGCAACGGCAGATACGCAGTATTTT. The rearrangement uses TRBV7-9 and TRBJ2-3; D remains ambiguous. V dropped 0 bases and J dropped 4 bases, with 5 bases sitting between them. The CDR3 is 13 amino acids. Germline CDR1 is SEHNR and CDR2 is FQNEAQ (reference sequence).